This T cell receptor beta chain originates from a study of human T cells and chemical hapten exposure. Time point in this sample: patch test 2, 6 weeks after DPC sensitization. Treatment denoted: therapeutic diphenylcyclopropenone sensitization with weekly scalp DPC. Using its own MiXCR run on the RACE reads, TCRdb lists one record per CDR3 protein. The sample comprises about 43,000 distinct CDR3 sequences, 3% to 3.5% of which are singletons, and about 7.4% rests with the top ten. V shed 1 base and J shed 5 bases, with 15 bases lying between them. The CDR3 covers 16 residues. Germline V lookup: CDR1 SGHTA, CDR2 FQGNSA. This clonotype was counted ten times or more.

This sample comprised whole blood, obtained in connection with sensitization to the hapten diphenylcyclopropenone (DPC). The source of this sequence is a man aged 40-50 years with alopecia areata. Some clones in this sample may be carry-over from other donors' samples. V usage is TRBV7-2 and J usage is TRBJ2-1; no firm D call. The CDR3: CASSLGRHPKDNEQFF. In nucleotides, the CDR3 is TGTGCCAGCAGCTTAGGTCGCCATCCCAAAGACAATGAGCAGTTCTTC.